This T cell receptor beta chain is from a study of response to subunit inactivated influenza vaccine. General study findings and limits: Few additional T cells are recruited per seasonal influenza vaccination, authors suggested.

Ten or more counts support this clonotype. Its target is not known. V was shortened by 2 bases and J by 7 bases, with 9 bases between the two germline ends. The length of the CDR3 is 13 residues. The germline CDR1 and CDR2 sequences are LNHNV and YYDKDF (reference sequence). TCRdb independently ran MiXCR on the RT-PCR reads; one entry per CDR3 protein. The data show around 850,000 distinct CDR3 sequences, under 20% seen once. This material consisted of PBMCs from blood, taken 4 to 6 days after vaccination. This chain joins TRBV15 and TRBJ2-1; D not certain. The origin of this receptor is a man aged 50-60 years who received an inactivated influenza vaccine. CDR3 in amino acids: CATSRPLTNEQFF. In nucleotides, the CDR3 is TGTGCCACCAGCAGACCATTAACGAATGAGCAGTTCTTC.